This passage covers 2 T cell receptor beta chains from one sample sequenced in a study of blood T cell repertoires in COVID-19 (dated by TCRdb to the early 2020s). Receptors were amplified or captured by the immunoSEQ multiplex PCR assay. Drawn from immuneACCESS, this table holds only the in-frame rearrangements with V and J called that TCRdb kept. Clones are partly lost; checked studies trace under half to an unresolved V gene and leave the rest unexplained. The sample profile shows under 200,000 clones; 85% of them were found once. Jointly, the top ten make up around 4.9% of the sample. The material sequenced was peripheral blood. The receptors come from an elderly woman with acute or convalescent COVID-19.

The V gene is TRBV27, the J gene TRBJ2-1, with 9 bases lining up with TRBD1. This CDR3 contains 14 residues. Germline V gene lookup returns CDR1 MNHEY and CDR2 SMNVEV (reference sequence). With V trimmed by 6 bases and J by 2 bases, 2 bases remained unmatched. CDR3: CASSGQGPYNEQFF. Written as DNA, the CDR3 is TGTGCCAGCAGCGGACAGGGGCCCTACAATGAGCAGTTCTTC.

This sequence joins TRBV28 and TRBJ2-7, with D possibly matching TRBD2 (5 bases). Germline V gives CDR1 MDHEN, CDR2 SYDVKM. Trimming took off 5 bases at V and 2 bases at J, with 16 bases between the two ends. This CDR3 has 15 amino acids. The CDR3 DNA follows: TGTGCCAGCAGTGGGTGGACTTCCCCACCCTACGAGCAGTACTTC. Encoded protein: CASSGWTSPPYEQYF.